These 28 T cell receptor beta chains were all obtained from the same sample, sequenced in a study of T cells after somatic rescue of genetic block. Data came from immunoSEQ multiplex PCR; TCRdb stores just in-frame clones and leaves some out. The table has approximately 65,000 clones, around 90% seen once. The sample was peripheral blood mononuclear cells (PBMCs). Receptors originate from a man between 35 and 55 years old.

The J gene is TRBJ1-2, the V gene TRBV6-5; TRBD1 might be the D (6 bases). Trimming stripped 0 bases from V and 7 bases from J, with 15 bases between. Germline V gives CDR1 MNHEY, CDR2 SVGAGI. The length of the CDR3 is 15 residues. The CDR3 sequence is CASSYSIRGAVGYTF. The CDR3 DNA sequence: TGTGCCAGCAGTTACTCGATTAGGGGGGCGGTTGGCTACACCTTC.

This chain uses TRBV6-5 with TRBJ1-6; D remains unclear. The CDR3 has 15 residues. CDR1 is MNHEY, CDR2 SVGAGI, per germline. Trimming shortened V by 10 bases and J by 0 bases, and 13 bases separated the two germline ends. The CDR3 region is CATSGSSSYNSPLHF. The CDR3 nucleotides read TGTGCCACCTCGGGCTCGAGCTCCTATAATTCACCCCTCCACTTT.

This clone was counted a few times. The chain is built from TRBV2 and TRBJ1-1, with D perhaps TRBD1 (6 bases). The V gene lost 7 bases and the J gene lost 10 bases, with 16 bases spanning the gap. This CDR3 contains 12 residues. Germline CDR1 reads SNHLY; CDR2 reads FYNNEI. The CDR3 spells CASTNQGIGAFF. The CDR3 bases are TGTGCCAGCACGAATCAGGGGATCGGAGCTTTCTTT.

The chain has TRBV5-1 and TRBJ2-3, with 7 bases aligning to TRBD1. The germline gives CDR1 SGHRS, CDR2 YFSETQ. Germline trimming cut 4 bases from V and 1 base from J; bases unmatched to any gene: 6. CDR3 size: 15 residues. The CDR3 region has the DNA TGCGCCAGCAGCACTCTAGGGGGCGGCACAGATACGCAGTATTTT. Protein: CASSTLGGGTDTQYF.

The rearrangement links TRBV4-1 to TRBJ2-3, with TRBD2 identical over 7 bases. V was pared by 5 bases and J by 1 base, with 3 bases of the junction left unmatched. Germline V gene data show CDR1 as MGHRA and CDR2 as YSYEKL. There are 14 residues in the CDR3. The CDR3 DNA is TGCGCCAGCAGCAGTCTAGCGGGCACAGATACGCAGTATTTT. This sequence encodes CASSSLAGTDTQYF.

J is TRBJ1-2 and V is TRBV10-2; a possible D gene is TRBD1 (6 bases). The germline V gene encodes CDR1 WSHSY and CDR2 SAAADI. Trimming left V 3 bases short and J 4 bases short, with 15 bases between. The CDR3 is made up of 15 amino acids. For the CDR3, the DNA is TGCGCCAGCAGTGAAAAGGGGGTGGGTAGCTATGGCTACACCTTC. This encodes CASSEKGVGSYGYTF.

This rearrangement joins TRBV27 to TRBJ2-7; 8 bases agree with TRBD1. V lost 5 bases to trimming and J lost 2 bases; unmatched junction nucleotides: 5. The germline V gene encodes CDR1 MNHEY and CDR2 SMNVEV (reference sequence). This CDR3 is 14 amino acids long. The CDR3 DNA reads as TGTGCCAGCAGTCCCGGACAGGGAACCTACGAGCAGTACTTC. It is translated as CASSPGQGTYEQYF.

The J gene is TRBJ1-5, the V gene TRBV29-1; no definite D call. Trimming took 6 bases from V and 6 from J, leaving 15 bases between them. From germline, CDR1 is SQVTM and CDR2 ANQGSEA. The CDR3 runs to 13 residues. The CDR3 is CSVTTGWSQPQHF. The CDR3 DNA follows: TGCAGCGTCACCACGGGATGGAGTCAGCCCCAGCATTTT.

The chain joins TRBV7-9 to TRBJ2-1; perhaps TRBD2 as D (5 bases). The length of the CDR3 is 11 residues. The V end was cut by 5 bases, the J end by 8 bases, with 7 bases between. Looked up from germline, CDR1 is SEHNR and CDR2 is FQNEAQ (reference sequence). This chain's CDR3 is CASSKLDEQFF. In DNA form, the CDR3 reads TGTGCCAGCAGCAAACTAGATGAGCAGTTCTTC.

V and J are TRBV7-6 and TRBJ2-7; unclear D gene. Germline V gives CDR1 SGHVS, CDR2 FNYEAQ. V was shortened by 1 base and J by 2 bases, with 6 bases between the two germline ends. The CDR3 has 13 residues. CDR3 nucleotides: TGTGCCAGCAGCTTAGAGGCTCCCTACGAGCAGTACTTC. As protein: CASSLEAPYEQYF.

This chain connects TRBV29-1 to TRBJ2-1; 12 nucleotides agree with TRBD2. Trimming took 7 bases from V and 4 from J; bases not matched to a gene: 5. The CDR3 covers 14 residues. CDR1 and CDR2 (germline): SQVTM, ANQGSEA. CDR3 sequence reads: CSALTSGGYNEQFF. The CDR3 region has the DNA TGCAGCGCCTTGACTAGCGGGGGTTACAATGAGCAGTTCTTC.

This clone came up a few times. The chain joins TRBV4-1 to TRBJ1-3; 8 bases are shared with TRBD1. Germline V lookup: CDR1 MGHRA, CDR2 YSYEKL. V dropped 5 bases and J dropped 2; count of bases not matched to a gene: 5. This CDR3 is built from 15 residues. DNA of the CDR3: TGCGCCAGCAGCGGACAGGGCTCGGCTGGAAACACCATATATTTT. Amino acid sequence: CASSGQGSAGNTIYF.

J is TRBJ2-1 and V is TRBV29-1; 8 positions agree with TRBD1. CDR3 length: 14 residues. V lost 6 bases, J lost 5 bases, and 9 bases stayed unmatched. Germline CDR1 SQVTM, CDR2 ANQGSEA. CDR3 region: CSVARTGPDNEQFF. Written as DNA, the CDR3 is TGCAGCGTCGCGAGGACAGGGCCCGACAATGAGCAGTTCTTC.

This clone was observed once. The CDR3 sequence is CASSSRLDEQFF. The DNA for the CDR3 is TGTGCCAGCAGTTCACGACTCGATGAGCAGTTCTTC. This chain links TRBV11-2 with TRBJ2-1; D call uncertain. Trimming stripped 6 bases from V and 8 bases from J, with 11 bases between. The CDR3 loop spans 12 amino acids. Per the germline V gene, CDR1 is SGHAT and CDR2 is FQNNGV.

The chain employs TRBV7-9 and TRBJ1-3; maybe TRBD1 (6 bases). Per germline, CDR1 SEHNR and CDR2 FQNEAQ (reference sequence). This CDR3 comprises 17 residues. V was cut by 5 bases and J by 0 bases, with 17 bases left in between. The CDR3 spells CASSLRQDLHSGNTIYF. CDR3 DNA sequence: TGTGCCAGCAGCCTACGACAGGACCTCCACTCTGGAAACACCATATATTTT.

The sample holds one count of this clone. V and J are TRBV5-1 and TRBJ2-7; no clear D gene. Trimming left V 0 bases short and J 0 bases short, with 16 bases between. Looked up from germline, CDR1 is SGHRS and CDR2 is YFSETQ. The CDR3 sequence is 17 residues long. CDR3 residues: CASSLARERVNSYEQYF. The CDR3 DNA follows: TGCGCCAGCAGCTTGGCCCGAGAAAGGGTGAACTCCTACGAGCAGTACTTC.

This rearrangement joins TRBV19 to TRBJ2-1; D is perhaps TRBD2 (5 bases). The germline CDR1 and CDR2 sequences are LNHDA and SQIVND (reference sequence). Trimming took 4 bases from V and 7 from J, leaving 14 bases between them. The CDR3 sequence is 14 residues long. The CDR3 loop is CASSRLTERNEQFF. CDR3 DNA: TGTGCCAGTAGTAGGTTGACCGAGCGGAATGAGCAGTTCTTC.

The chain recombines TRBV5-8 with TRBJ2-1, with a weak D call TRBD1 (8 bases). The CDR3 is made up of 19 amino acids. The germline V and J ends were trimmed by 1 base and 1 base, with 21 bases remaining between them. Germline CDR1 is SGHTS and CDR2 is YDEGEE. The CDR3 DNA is TGTGCCAGCAGCTTGTGGGGGGGAGACAGGGGAATTTCCTACAATGAGCAGTTCTTC. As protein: CASSLWGGDRGISYNEQFF.

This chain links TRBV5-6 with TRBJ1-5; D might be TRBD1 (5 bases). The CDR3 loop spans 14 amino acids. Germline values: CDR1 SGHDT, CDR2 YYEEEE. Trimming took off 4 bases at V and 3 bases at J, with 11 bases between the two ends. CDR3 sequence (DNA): TGTGCCAGCAGCGAGCAGGGTGACAATCAGCCCCAGCATTTT. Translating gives CASSEQGDNQPQHF.

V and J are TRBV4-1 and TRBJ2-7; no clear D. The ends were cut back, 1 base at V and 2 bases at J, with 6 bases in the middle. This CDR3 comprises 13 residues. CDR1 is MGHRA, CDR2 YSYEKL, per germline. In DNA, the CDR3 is TGCGCCAGCAGCCAAGGGCCAGCCTACGAGCAGTACTTC. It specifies CASSQGPAYEQYF.

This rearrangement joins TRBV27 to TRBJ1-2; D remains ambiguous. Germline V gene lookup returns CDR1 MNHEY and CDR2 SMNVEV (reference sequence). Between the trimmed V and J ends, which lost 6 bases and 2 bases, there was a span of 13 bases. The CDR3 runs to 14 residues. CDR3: CASRLSAGNYGYTF. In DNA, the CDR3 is TGTGCCAGCAGGTTGTCGGCGGGAAACTATGGCTACACCTTC.

CDR3 protein: CASSPHRVLRKDTDTQYF. Written as DNA, the CDR3 is TGTGCCAGCAGCCCCCATAGGGTACTGAGGAAAGACACAGATACGCAGTATTTT. This chain uses TRBV7-8 with TRBJ2-3; unclear D gene. The CDR3 runs to 18 residues. Deletions cut 5 bases from V and 2 bases from J, with 23 bases between. Per germline, CDR1 SGHVS and CDR2 FQNEAQ.

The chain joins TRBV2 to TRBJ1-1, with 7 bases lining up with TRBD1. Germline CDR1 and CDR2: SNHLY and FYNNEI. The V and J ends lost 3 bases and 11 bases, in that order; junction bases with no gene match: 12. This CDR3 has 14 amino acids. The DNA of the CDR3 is TGTGCCAGCAGTGACCCCCGACAGGGACAAGTGGCTTTCTTT. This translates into CASSDPRQGQVAFF. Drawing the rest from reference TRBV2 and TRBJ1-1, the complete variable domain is EPEVTQTPSHQVTQMGQEVILRCVPISNHLYFYWYRQILGQKVEFLVSFYNNEISEKSEIFDDQFSVERPDGSNFTLKIRSTKLEDSAMYFCASSDPRQGQVAFFGQGTRLTVV.

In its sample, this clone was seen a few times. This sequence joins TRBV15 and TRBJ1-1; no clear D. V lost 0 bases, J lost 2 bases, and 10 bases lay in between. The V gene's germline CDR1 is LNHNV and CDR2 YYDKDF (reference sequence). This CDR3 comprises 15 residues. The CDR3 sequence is CATSRDVEANTEAFF. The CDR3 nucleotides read TGTGCCACCAGCAGAGATGTGGAAGCCAACACTGAAGCTTTCTTT.

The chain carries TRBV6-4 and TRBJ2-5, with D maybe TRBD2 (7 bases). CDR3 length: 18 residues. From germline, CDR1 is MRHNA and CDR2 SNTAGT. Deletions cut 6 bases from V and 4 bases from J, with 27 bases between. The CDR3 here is CASSPRGATGRDSETQYF. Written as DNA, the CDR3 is TGTGCCAGCAGCCCCCGGGGGGCGACAGGCAGAGACTCAGAGACCCAGTACTTC.

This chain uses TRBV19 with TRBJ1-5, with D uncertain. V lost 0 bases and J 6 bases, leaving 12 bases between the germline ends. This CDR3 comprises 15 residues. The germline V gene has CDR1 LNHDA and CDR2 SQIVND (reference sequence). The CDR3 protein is CASSIERVRTQPQHF. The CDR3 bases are TGTGCCAGTAGTATAGAGAGGGTGAGGACTCAGCCCCAGCATTTT.

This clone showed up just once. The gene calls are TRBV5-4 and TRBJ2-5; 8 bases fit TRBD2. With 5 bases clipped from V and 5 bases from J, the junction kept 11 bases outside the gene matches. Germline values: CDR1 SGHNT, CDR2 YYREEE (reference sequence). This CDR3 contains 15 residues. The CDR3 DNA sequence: TGTGCCAGCAGGCGCGGAGCGGGAGACATGGAGACCCAGTACTTC. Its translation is CASRRGAGDMETQYF. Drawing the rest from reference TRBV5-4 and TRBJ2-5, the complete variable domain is ETGVTQSPTHLIKTRGQQVTLRCSSQSGHNTVSWYQQALGQGPQFIFQYYREEENGRGNFPPRFSGLQFPNYSSELNVNALELDDSALYLCASRRGAGDMETQYFGPGTRLLVL.

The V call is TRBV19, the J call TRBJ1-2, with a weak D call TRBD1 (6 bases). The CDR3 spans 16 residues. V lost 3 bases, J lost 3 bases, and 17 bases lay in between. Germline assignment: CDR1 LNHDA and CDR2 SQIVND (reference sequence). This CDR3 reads CASSILLGAPYYGYTF. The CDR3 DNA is TGTGCCAGTAGTATTTTACTGGGGGCGCCCTACTATGGCTACACCTTC.